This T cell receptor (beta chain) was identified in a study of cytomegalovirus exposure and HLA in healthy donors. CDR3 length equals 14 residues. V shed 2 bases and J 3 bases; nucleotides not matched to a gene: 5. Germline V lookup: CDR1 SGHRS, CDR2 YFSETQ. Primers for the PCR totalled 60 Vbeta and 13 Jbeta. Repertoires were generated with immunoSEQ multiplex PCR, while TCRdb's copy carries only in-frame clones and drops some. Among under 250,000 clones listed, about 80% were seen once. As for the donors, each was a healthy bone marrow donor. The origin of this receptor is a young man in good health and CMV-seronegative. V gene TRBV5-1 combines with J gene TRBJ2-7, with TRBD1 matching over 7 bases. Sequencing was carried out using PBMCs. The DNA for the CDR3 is TGCGCCAGCAGCTTAGATTCAGGGGGCTACGAGCAGTACTTC. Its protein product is CASSLDSGGYEQYF.